This T cell receptor (beta chain) was observed in a study of T cells in localized non-small cell lung cancer. Study findings and constraints: Adjacent uninvolved lung had the highest clonality, suggesting focused antigen responses. A higher density of T cells in blood coincided with extended overall survival. Without multi-region sequencing, intratumor heterogeneity could not be excluded.

This CDR3 contains 15 residues. The germline gives CDR1 KGHSH, CDR2 LQKENI. The V and J ends lost 3 bases and 5 bases, in that order; junction bases with no gene match: 2. Of note for this clone: The target antigen is unknown.

Repertoires were generated with immunoSEQ multiplex PCR, while TCRdb's copy carries only in-frame clones and drops some. The sample has about 59,000 clones; about 87% are singletons. The V gene is TRBV18, the J gene TRBJ2-2, with 11 bases that match TRBD2. This sample comprised peripheral blood, obtained before any cancer treatment. The sequence came from a man aged 35-75 years with stage I squamous cell lung carcinoma. The CDR3 reads CASSPGLAATGELFF. The CDR3 bases are TGTGCCAGCTCACCGGGACTAGCGGCGACCGGGGAGCTGTTTTTT.